This TCR beta chain stems from a study of a mutant IDH1 vaccine in newly diagnosed glioma. Overall study context: The initiation of vaccination occurred 4-6 weeks after radiotherapy alone, or with temozolomide cycles. The week-35 safety follow-up was V12, and the week-47 study end was V13. Previous care, which was radiotherapy, temozolomide, or both, most often involved both. The treated population exhibited a male proportion of roughly 60%, a female proportion of roughly 40%, and a mean age of approximately 42 years.

Documented time point: week 47, end of study. Vaccine doses each comprised 300 ug of mutant IDH1 20-mer peptide, with topical imiquimod. This CDR3 spans 13 amino acids. Germline CDR1 reads SGHRS; CDR2 reads YFSETQ. V dropped 3 bases and J dropped 2; count of bases not matched to a gene: 1. Only in-frame clones appear in the TCRdb table, and some are missing; sequencing was by immunoSEQ multiplex PCR. Of fewer than 95,000 clones listed, approximately 80% are singletons. As to this clone: Its antigen is undetermined.

The receptor comes from a man aged 40-49 years with glioma. This sequence joins TRBV5-1 and TRBJ2-7, with TRBD2 identical over 8 bases. The sample consisted of PBMCs, taken from a glioma patient whose treatment included an IDH1 peptide vaccine. The CDR3 bases are TGCGCCAGCAGCTCGCGGGAGGCCTACGAGCAGTACTTC. Encoded protein: CASSSREAYEQYF.